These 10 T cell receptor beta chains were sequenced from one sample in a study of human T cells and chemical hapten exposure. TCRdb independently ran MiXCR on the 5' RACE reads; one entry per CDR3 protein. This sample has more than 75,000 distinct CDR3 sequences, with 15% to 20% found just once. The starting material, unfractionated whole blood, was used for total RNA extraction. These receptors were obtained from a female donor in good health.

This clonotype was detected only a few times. The CDR3 spells CASSKQAHMNTEAFF. In DNA, the CDR3 is TGTGCCAGCAGTAAACAGGCACATATGAACACTGAAGCTTTCTTT. This chain joins TRBV6-1 and TRBJ1-1; a weak D match, TRBD1 (5 bases). The V gene's germline CDR1 is MNHNS and CDR2 SASEGT. V lost 5 bases and J 0 bases, leaving 13 bases between the germline ends. The CDR3 contains 15 residues.

The CDR3 loop reads CASSVGCNYGYTF. CDR3 coding DNA: TGTGCCAGCAGTGTAGGGTGTAACTATGGCTACACCTTC. J is TRBJ1-2 and V is TRBV28; D is ambiguous. Germline CDR1 is MDHEN and CDR2 is SYDVKM. Trimming took off 5 bases at V and 1 base at J, with 8 bases between the two ends. The CDR3 spans 13 residues.

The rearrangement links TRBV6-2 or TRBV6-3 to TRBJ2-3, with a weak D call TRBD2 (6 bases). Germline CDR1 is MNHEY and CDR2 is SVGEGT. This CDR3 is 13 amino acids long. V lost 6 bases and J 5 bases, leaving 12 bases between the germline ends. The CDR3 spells CASRGTAEDTQYF. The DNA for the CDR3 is TGTGCCAGCAGAGGGACTGCTGAAGATACGCAGTATTTT.

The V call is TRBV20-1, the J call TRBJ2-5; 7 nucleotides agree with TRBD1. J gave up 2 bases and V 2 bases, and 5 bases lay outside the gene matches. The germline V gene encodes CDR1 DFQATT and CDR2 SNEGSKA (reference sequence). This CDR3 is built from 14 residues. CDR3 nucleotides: TGCAGTGCTAGATTCGGGACAGCACAAGAGACCCAGTACTTC. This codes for CSARFGTAQETQYF.

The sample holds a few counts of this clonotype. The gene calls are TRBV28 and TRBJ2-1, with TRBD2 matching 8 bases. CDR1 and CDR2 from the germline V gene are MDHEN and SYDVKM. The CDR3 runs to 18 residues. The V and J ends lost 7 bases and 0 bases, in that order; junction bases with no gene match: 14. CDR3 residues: CASIPGTRRHRSYNEQFF. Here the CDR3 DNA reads TGTGCCAGCATCCCCGGGACTAGAAGGCACCGCTCCTACAATGAGCAGTTCTTC. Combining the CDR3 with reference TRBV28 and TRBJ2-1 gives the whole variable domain DVKVTQSSRYLVKRTGEKVFLECVQDMDHENMFWYRQDPGLGLRLIYFSYDVKMKEKGDIPEGYSVSREKKERFSLILESASTNQTSMYLCASIPGTRRHRSYNEQFFGPGTRLTVL.

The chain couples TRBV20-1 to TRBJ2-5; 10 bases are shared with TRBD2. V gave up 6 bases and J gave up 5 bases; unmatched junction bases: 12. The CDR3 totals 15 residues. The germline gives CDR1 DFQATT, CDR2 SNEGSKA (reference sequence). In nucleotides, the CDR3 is TGCAGTGCACCGGTCAGCGGGAGGGCCGGGGAGACCCAGTACTTC. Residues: CSAPVSGRAGETQYF.

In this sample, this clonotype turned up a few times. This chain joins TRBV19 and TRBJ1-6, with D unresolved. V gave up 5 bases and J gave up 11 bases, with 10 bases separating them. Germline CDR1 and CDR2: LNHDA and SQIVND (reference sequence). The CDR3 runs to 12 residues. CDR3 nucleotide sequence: TGTGCCAGTAGTGCCCTCGGGACACCCCTCCACTTT. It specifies CASSALGTPLHF. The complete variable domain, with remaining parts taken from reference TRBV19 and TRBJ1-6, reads DGGITQSPKYLFRKEGQNVTLSCEQNLNHDAMYWYRQDPGQGLRLIYYSQIVNDFQKGDIAEGYSVSREKKESFPLTVTSAQKNPTAFYLCASSALGTPLHFGNGTRLTVT.

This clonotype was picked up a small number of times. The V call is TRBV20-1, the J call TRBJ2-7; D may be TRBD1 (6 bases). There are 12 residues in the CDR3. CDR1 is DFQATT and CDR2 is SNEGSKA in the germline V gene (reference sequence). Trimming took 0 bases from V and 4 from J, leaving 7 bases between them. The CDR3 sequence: CSARDDRYEQYF. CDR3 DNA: TGCAGTGCTAGAGACGACAGGTACGAGCAGTACTTC.

The CDR3 nucleotides read TGCAGCGTGGGGCGGGGAGCCTACAATGAGCAGTTCTTC. It translates to CSVGRGAYNEQFF. The chain recombines TRBV29-1 with TRBJ2-1; tentative D call: TRBD2 (6 bases). Germline assignment: CDR1 SQVTM and CDR2 ANQGSEA. This CDR3 has 13 amino acids. Trimming removed 6 bases from V and 2 bases from J, with 11 bases in between.

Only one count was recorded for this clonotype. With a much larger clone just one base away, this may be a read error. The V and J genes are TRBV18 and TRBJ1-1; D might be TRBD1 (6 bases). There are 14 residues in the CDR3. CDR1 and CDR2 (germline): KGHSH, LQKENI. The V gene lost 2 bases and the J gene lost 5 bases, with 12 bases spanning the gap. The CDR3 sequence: CASSPRAGETEAFF. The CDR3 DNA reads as TGTGCCAGCTCACCAAGAGCAGGGGAAACTGAAGCTTTCTTT. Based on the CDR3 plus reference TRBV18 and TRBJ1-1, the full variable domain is NAGVMQNPRHLVRRRGQEARLRCSPMKGHSHVYWYRQLPEEGLKFMVYLQKENIIDESGMPKERFSAEFPKEGPSILRIQQVVRGDSAAYFCASSPRAGETEAFFGQGTRLTVV.